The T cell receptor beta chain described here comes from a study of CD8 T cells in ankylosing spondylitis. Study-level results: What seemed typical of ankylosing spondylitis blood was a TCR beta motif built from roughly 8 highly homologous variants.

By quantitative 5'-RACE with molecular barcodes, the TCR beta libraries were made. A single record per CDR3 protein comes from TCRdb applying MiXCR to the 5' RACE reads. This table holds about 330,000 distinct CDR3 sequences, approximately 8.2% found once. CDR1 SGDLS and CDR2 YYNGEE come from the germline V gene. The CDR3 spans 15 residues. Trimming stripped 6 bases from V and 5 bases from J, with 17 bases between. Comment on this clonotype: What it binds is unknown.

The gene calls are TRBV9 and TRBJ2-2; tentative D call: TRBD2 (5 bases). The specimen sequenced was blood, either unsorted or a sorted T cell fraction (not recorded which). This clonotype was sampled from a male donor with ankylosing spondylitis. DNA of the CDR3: TGTGCCAGCACTGTTGGGAGTTCAATGACCGGGGAGCTGTTTTTT. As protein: CASTVGSSMTGELFF.